This TCR beta chain was sequenced in a study of blood T cells in healthy people across ages. V shed 3 bases and J shed 5 bases, with 16 bases lying between them. Germline values: CDR1 SGHTA, CDR2 FQGNSA. This CDR3 region has 15 residues. The use of a sample-barcoded 5' primer and a J-beta primer mix characterized a second PCR of about 7 to 12 cycles. TCRdb fed the 5' RACE reads into MiXCR, producing one record per CDR3 protein. Altogether roughly 2 million distinct CDR3 sequences are present, around half being singletons, with the ten largest covering around 2.1%. With regard to this clonotype: The antigen is undetermined.

There were healthy Caucasian individuals from Russia, aged roughly 6 to 95, serving as donors. Whole-study findings and limits: With donor CMV status unknown, expanded clonotype changes were possibly confounded. Any conclusive comparison of naive versus antigen-experienced cells was prevented by using unsorted PBMCs. Naive CD4+ cells and diversity were both higher in long-lived donors than in aged donors.

The V gene is TRBV7-2, the J gene TRBJ2-5; tentatively, D is TRBD1 or TRBD2 (5 bases each). Material for sequencing was blood. The source is a woman aged 35 to 49 in good health. The DNA for the CDR3 is TGTGCCAGCAGCTTCCCGGACATTGGAGGCGAGACCCAGTACTTC. It is translated as CASSFPDIGGETQYF.